Following are 25 T cell receptor beta chains from one sample sequenced in a study of graft-versus-host responses after intestinal transplantation. The protocol was immunoSEQ multiplex PCR, while the TCRdb copy is restricted to in-frame clones and leaves out a portion. The sample carries nearly 90,000 clones, around 83% recorded once. These receptors lack a known antigen. The sample in question was unstimulated CD8+ T cells sorted from spleen or lymph node cells, obtained before intestinal transplant. The source of these receptors is a human donor who received an intestinal transplant.

This clone was counted only a few times. A read error is likely here: a far larger clone is one base away. The chain combines TRBV2 with TRBJ2-2; D assignment may be TRBD1 or TRBD2 (7 bases each). Germline lookup yields CDR1 SNHLY and CDR2 FYNNEI. CDR3 length equals 14 residues. The CDR3 DNA follows: TGTTCCAGCAGCGGGACAGTCAACACCGGGGAGCTGTTTTTT. Amino acids: CSSSGTVNTGELFF.

The rearrangement links TRBV7-8 to TRBJ1-5; D uncertain. The CDR3 is 18 amino acids. Germline lookup yields CDR1 SGHVS and CDR2 FQNEAQ. Trimming left V 5 bases short and J 3 bases short, with 23 bases between. The CDR3 protein is CASSLEPAANPFNQPQHF. The CDR3 region has the DNA TGTGCCAGCAGCCTAGAGCCGGCCGCAAACCCCTTCAATCAGCCCCAGCATTTT.

The chain carries TRBV6-1 and TRBJ1-5; TRBD1 aligns across 8 bases. Trimming removed 5 bases from V and 7 bases from J; junction bases left unmatched: 7. The CDR3 totals 14 residues. CDR1 and CDR2 (germline): MNHNS, SASEGT. In nucleotides, the CDR3 is TGTGCCAGCAGTCCAACAGGGGGGGGACAGCCCCAGCATTTT. Translation: CASSPTGGGQPQHF.

This sequence joins TRBV5-4 and TRBJ1-2; 7 bases map to TRBD1. V lost 0 bases, J lost 8 bases, and 4 bases stayed unmatched. CDR1 is SGHNT and CDR2 is YYREEE in the germline V gene (reference sequence). The CDR3 has 13 residues. CDR3 coding DNA: TGTGCCAGCAGCTTGGGTCAGGGGGACGGCTACACCTTC. Its translation is CASSLGQGDGYTF. The variable domain in full, completed from reference TRBV5-4 and TRBJ1-2, reads ETGVTQSPTHLIKTRGQQVTLRCSSQSGHNTVSWYQQALGQGPQFIFQYYREEENGRGNFPPRFSGLQFPNYSSELNVNALELDDSALYLCASSLGQGDGYTFGSGTRLTVV.

The gene calls are TRBV10-3 and TRBJ2-3; D call uncertain. Per the germline V gene, CDR1 is ENHRY and CDR2 is SYGVKD. The V end lost 3 bases, the J end lost 0 bases, and 4 bases lay between the germline ends. The CDR3 sequence is 13 residues long. The CDR3 coding sequence is TGTGCCATCAGTGAAACTAGCACAGATACGCAGTATTTT. Amino acids: CAISETSTDTQYF.

This chain links TRBV7-9 with TRBJ2-2, with D perhaps being TRBD1 or TRBD2 (5 bases each). This CDR3 contains 17 residues. The V gene lost 5 bases and the J gene lost 2 bases, with 18 bases spanning the gap. In germline, CDR1 is SEHNR, CDR2 FQNEAQ (reference sequence). The CDR3 protein is CASSRGVGVSNTGELFF. Written as DNA, the CDR3 is TGTGCCAGCAGCCGGGGAGTGGGGGTCTCCAACACCGGGGAGCTGTTTTTT.

V usage is TRBV7-9 and J usage is TRBJ2-5; D is uncertain. Germline CDR1 reads SEHNR; CDR2 reads FQNEAQ (reference sequence). Trimming cost V 1 base and J 3 bases, with 12 bases left between them. The CDR3 has 15 amino acids. This chain's CDR3 is CASSLDATYEETQYF. The CDR3, as DNA: TGTGCCAGCAGCTTAGACGCGACATACGAAGAGACCCAGTACTTC. The full variable domain, with the rest looked up from reference TRBV7-9 and TRBJ2-5, is DTGVSQNPRHKITKRGQNVTFRCDPISEHNRLYWYRQTLGQGPEFLTYFQNEAQLEKSRLLSDRFSAERPKGSFSTLEIQRTEQGDSAMYLCASSLDATYEETQYFGPGTRLLVL.

The chain is built from TRBV7-6 and TRBJ1-4, with unresolved D. This CDR3 region has 13 residues. Trimming took 2 bases from V and 10 from J, leaving 11 bases between them. The germline V gene encodes CDR1 SGHVS and CDR2 FNYEAQ. The CDR3: CASSLSGYGKLFF. CDR3 nucleotide sequence: TGTGCCAGCAGCTTATCTGGGTATGGAAAACTGTTTTTT.

V is TRBV11-2 and J is TRBJ2-2, with 11 nucleotides matching TRBD1. The CDR3 has 17 residues. The ends lost 1 base at V and 0 bases at J; junction bases unmatched: 1. The germline V gene encodes CDR1 SGHAT and CDR2 FQNNGV. The chain's CDR3 is CASSLGTGGANTGELFF. In nucleotides, the CDR3 is TGTGCCAGCAGCTTAGGGACAGGGGGCGCGAACACCGGGGAGCTGTTTTTT.

The J gene is TRBJ1-1, the V gene TRBV6-6; no firm D call. The CDR3 consists of 13 residues. V lost 2 bases, J lost 1 base, and 5 bases lay in between. The germline V gene encodes CDR1 MNHNY and CDR2 SVGAGI (reference sequence). DNA of the CDR3: TGTGCCAGCAGTTACAGTCGGAACACTGAAGCTTTCTTT. Translating gives CASSYSRNTEAFF.

The sample holds one count of this clone. The J gene is TRBJ2-7, the V gene TRBV9; D gene uncertain. CDR1 SGDLS and CDR2 YYNGEE come from the germline V gene. The CDR3 runs 14 residues. V shed 0 bases and J shed 0 bases, with 7 bases lying between them. CDR3 protein: CASSVGSGSYEQYF. The CDR3 DNA sequence: TGTGCCAGCAGCGTAGGGTCAGGCTCCTACGAGCAGTACTTC.

The chain combines TRBV12-5 with TRBJ2-5; D perhaps matches TRBD1 (6 bases). Germline V CDR1 and CDR2: LGHNT, FRNRAP. V lost 0 bases and J 6 bases, leaving 17 bases between the germline ends. There are 16 residues in the CDR3. DNA for the CDR3: TGTGCTAGTGGTTTGGTGAAATACAGGGTCGAAAAGACCCAGTACTTC. This gives the protein CASGLVKYRVEKTQYF.

The CDR3 here is CAMGRDRGPYYGYTF. CDR3 DNA sequence: TGTGCCATGGGCCGGGACAGGGGGCCCTACTATGGCTACACCTTC. The chain uses TRBV2 and TRBJ1-2, with 12 bases matching TRBD1. CDR1 and CDR2 (germline): SNHLY, FYNNEI. The CDR3 is made up of 15 amino acids. The ends lost 10 bases at V and 3 bases at J; junction bases unmatched: 9.

The rearrangement links TRBV6-6 to TRBJ2-5; D may be TRBD2 (6 bases). The germline CDR1 and CDR2 sequences are MNHNY and SVGAGI (reference sequence). V dropped 5 bases and J dropped 0 bases, with 7 bases sitting between them. CDR3 length: 13 amino acids. CDR3 region: CASSLANQETQYF. Here the CDR3 DNA reads TGTGCCAGCAGTCTAGCGAACCAAGAGACCCAGTACTTC.

The chain carries TRBV11-2 and TRBJ2-7; 8 positions agree with TRBD2. The germline V gene has CDR1 SGHAT and CDR2 FQNNGV. The CDR3 is made up of 15 amino acids. V dropped 1 base and J dropped 5; count of bases not matched to a gene: 7. The CDR3 here is CASSLGGGRYDEQYF. CDR3 DNA sequence: TGTGCCAGCAGCTTAGGCGGGGGGCGATACGACGAGCAGTACTTC.

The gene calls are TRBV7-3 and TRBJ2-7, with 9 bases that match TRBD1. The CDR3 extends over 15 amino acids. With V trimmed by 2 bases and J by 7 bases, 9 bases remained unmatched. The germline V gene has CDR1 SGHTA and CDR2 FQGTGA. Written as DNA, the CDR3 is TGTGCCAGCAGCTTATTCGGGACAGGGCCGGGGGAGCAGTACTTC. The encoded protein is CASSLFGTGPGEQYF.

V is TRBV5-1 and J is TRBJ2-5; D may match TRBD1 or TRBD2 (5 bases each). This CDR3 is built from 12 residues. The V end lost 6 bases, the J end lost 11 bases, and 17 bases lay between the germline ends. The germline V gene encodes CDR1 SGHRS and CDR2 YFSETQ. CDR3 in amino acids: CASNRGGREQYF. As DNA, the CDR3 is TGCGCCAGCAATAGGGGCGGGCGAGAGCAGTACTTC.

The chain joins TRBV14 to TRBJ2-2; the D is unclear. V lost 1 base and J 6 bases, leaving 6 bases between the germline ends. Germline V gives CDR1 SGHDN, CDR2 FVKESK. The CDR3 extends over 13 amino acids. The CDR3 spells CASSQAWAGELFF. The CDR3 region has the DNA TGTGCCAGCAGCCAAGCCTGGGCCGGGGAGCTGTTTTTT.

The chain combines TRBV6-1 with TRBJ1-1; D is unclear. Germline CDR1 MNHNS, CDR2 SASEGT. V lost 3 bases and J lost 1, with 9 bases in between. This CDR3 contains 14 residues. The CDR3 sequence is CASSEGPGNTEAFF. CDR3 DNA: TGTGCCAGCAGTGAGGGTCCAGGGAACACTGAAGCTTTCTTT.

The chain joins TRBV9 to TRBJ2-1; D gene unclear. V was cut by 2 bases and J by 4 bases, with 10 bases left in between. Germline lookup yields CDR1 SGDLS and CDR2 YYNGEE. CDR3 length equals 14 residues. This CDR3 reads CASSVWDTYNEQFF. For the CDR3, the DNA is TGTGCCAGCAGCGTGTGGGATACTTACAATGAGCAGTTCTTC.

V is TRBV27 and J is TRBJ2-1; D possibly corresponds to TRBD1 (6 bases). Trimming stripped 0 bases from V and 2 bases from J, with 11 bases between. The CDR3 length is 16 residues. Germline CDR1 and CDR2: MNHEY and SMNVEV (reference sequence). The CDR3 DNA is TGTGCCAGCAGTTTATCGTCAGGGGAAACCTACAATGAGCAGTTCTTC. Translation gives CASSLSSGETYNEQFF.

The chain is built from TRBV10-3 and TRBJ2-3; TRBD2 matches at 14 bases. The CDR3 is made up of 17 amino acids. The V gene's germline CDR1 is ENHRY and CDR2 SYGVKD. With V trimmed by 0 bases and J by 6 bases, 5 bases remained unmatched. The CDR3 protein is CAISESRLAGGPDTQYF. The DNA for the CDR3 is TGTGCCATCAGTGAGTCGAGACTAGCGGGGGGGCCTGATACGCAGTATTTT.

The chain links TRBV7-9 to TRBJ1-1; no clear D gene. CDR3 size: 12 residues. V lost 1 base and J lost 6, with 6 bases in between. Germline CDR1 SEHNR, CDR2 FQNEAQ (reference sequence). This chain's CDR3 is CASSLGESEAFF. The CDR3 DNA reads as TGTGCCAGCAGCTTAGGAGAGTCTGAAGCTTTCTTT.

The chain uses TRBV4-1 and TRBJ2-1, with 10 bases aligning to TRBD2. Germline loops: CDR1 MGHRA, CDR2 YSYEKL. V trimming: 4 bases; J trimming: 7 bases; junction bases outside the gene matches: 4. The CDR3 is made up of 14 amino acids. The CDR3 here is CASSPQRGGNEQFF. In DNA, the CDR3 is TGCGCCAGCAGCCCTCAGCGGGGGGGGAATGAGCAGTTCTTC.

In this sample, this clone turned up once. The chain combines TRBV7-6 with TRBJ1-1, with TRBD1 matching 7 bases. In germline, CDR1 is SGHVS, CDR2 FNYEAQ. Trimming at V came to 0 bases and at J to 4 bases, leaving 2 bases not matched to a gene. The CDR3 runs to 14 residues. The CDR3 DNA reads TGTGCCAGCAGCTTAGCAGGACAGGCCACTGAAGCTTTCTTT. Translating it yields CASSLAGQATEAFF.